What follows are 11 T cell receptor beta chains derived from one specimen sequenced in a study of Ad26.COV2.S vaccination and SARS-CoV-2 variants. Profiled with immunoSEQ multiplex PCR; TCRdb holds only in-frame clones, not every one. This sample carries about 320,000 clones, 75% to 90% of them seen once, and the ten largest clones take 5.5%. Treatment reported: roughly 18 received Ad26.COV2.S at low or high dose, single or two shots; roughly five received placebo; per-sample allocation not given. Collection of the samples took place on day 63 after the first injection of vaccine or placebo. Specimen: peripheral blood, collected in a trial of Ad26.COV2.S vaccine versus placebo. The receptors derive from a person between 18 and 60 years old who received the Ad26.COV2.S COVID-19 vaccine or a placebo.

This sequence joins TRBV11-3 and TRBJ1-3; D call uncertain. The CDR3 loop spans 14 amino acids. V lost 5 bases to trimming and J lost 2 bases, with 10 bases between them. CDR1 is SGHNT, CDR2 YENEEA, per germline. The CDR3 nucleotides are TGTGCCAGCAGCGGTTGGAGGACTGGAAACACCATATATTTT. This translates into CASSGWRTGNTIYF. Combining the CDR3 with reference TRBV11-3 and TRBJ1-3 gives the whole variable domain EAGVVQSPRYKIIEKKQPVAFWCNPISGHNTLYWYLQNLGQGPELLIRYENEEAVDDSQLPKDRFSAERLKGVDSTLKIQPAELGDSAVYLCASSGWRTGNTIYFGEGSWLTVV.

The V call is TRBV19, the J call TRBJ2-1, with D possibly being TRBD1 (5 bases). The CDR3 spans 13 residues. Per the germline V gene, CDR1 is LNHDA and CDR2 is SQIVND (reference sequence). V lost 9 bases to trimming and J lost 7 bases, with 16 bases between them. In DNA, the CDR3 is TGTGCCAGCAGGGCCGGGTTCGGAAATGAGCAGTTCTTC. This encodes CASRAGFGNEQFF.

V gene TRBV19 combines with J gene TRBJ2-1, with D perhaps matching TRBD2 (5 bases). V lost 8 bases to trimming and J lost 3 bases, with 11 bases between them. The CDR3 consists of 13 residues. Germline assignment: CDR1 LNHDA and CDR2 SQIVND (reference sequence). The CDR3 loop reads CASSRGVYNEQFF. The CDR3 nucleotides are TGTGCCAGTTCCCGGGGTGTCTACAATGAGCAGTTCTTC.

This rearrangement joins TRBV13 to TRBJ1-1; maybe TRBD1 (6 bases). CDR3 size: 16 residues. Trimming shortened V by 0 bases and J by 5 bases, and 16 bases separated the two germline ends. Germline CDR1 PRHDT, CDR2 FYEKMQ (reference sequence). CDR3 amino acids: CASSLGSQGRGTEAFF. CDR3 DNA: TGTGCCAGCAGCTTAGGCTCGCAGGGAAGGGGGACTGAAGCTTTCTTT.

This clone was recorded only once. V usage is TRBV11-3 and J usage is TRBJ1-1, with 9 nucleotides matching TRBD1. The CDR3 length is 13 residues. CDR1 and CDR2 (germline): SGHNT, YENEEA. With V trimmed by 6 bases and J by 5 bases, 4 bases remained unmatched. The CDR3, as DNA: TGTGCCAGCAGGGGACAGGGAAAAACTGAAGCTTTCTTT. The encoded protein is CASRGQGKTEAFF.

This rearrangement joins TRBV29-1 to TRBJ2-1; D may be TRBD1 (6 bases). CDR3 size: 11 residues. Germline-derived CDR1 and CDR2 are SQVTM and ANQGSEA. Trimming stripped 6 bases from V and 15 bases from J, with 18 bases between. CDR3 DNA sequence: TGCAGCGTCGACTCAGGGGATTTCTGGTTCTTC. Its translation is CSVDSGDFWFF.

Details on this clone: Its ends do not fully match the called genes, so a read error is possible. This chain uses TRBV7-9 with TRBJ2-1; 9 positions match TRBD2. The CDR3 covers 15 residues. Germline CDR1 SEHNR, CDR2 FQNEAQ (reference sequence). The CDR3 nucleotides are TGTGCCAGCAGCATAGCGGGGGTAGCCTACAATGAGCAGTTCTTC. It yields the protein CASSIAGVAYNEQFF.

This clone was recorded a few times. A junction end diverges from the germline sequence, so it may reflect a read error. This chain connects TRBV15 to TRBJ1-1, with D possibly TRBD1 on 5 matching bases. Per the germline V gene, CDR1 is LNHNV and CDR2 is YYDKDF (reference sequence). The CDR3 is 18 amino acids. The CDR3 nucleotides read TGTGCCACCAGCGGAGAAGCCGGCTTGGGACCGAAGAACACTGAAGCTTTCTTT. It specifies CATSGEAGLGPKNTEAFF. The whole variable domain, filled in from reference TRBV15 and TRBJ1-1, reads DAMVIQNPRYQVTQFGKPVTLSCSQTLNHNVMYWYQQKSSQAPKLLFHYYDKDFNNEADTPDNFQSRRPNTSFCFLDIRSPGLGDTAMYLCATSGEAGLGPKNTEAFFGQGTRLTVV.

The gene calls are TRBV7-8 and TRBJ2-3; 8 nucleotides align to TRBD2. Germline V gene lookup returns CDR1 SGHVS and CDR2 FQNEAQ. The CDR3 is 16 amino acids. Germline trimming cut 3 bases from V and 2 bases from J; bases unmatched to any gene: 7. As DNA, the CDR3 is TGTGCCAGCAGCTTCCCCGGGACTAGACCCACAGATACGCAGTATTTT. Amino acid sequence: CASSFPGTRPTDTQYF.

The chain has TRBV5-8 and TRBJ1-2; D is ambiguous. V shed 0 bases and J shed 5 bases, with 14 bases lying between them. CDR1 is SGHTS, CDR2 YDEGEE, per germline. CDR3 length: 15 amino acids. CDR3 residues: CASSLASPTLYGYTF. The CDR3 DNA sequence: TGTGCCAGCAGCTTGGCCTCGCCCACGTTATATGGCTACACCTTC.

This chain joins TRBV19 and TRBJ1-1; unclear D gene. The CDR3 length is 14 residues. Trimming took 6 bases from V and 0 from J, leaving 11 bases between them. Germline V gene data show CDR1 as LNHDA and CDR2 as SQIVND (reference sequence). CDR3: CASSITFMNTEAFF. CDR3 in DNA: TGTGCCAGTAGCATCACATTCATGAACACTGAAGCTTTCTTT.